This T cell receptor beta chain was identified in a study of blood T cell repertoires in COVID-19 (dated by TCRdb to 2018 to 2021). Study-level background: The collaborator samples originated in the United States, Italy and Spain and spanned the acute and convalescent phases of COVID-19. The material from the prospective study consisted of cDNA or gDNA derived from T cells, B-cell-depleted T cells, or PBMCs. Deeply sampled blood TCRbeta repertoires from subjects exposed to, actively infected with, or recovered from COVID-19 were included in the dataset. A freely available public database, intended as a resource for researchers studying the immune response to SARS-CoV-2, is where the repertoires were released. Samples came from the ongoing ImmuneRACE study (first 160 participants) plus 1,254 subjects from 6 global collaborators. A de-identified subject ID, COVID-19 status, age in years and sex were almost always included in the sample metadata. Where available, HLA class I and class II types were obtained from metadata supplied by the sample provider rather than from assay-based typing. General conclusions and limits of the study: The amount of clinical and demographic metadata varied by source and participant and was provided uncurated.

Note on this clone: Which antigen it targets is not known. No base quality information exists; no much larger clone differs at one position.

Participants in the prospective study were aged about 18 to 95 years, lived in 20 to 25 United States geographic areas, and enrolled through a virtual design. In the prospective study, cohorts were assigned on the basis of participant-reported clinical history obtained from a screening survey and a study questionnaire. For ImmuneRACE Cohort 3, a participant was defined as recovered based on two consecutive negative NP/OP PCR tests, clearance by a healthcare professional, or resolution of symptoms. In the prospective study, whole blood, serum and a nasopharyngeal or oropharyngeal swab were collected from each participant by mobile phlebotomists. Additional blood draws and questionnaires over an approximately two-month period could optionally be provided by prospective study participants. Blood samples from the prospective study were shipped frozen or at room temperature prior to DNA extraction.

Relative to germline, V is missing 0 bases and J is missing 1 base, with 2 bases of the junction outside any gene match. Including the terminal cysteine and phenylalanine, the CDR3 comprises 16 residues. Only the CDR3 portion is preserved as DNA: 48 bases, with reading frame beginning at the first base. Sequences SGHRS (CDR1) and YFSETQ (CDR2) are obtained from the germline V gene. The immunoSEQ Assay, a bias-controlled multiplex PCR, was used to amplify TCRbeta CDR3 regions from genomic DNA. Processing in the source paper ran as follows. The number of nucleated cells in each sample was estimated from the amplification of reference gene primers within the assay. Sequence reads were collapsed and filtered to measure the absolute abundance of every unique TCRbeta CDR3 rearrangement. For each sample, productive Simpson clonality was calculated as the square root of Simpson's diversity index across productive rearrangements. Here the immuneACCESS table is served through TCRdb, limited to in-frame sequences with V and J called. Missing clones are a known gap in these copies; in checked studies unresolved V genes cover under half, and the rest lacks a known reason. Clone size and the V and J calls come from that table; the DNA yielded D and trimming. The sample table holds around 300,000 clones, of which around 90% were seen once. Jointly, the top ten make up under 6% of the sample.

Material: PBMCs or T cells enriched from blood (not recorded which). The receptor comes from a man under 40 who had recovered from COVID-19. The chain was built from TRBV5-1 and TRBJ2-2, with 8 central nucleotides matching TRBD2. Here the CDR3 is given as CASSLALAGNTGELFF. Read as DNA, the sequence is TGCGCCAGCAGCTTGGCCCTAGCGGGGAACACCGGGGAGCTGTTTTTT.